The rows below give T cell receptor beta chains drawn from one sample of a study of T cell changes during pregnancy in multiple sclerosis. This table comes from immunoSEQ multiplex PCR, and its TCRdb copy is limited to in-frame clones, with some not included. In the table there are around 50,000 clones, about nine tenths of which are singletons. Sequences were derived from CD4+ T cells from peripheral blood mononuclear cells, sampled in the third trimester of pregnancy. The origin of the receptors is a female donor with multiple sclerosis, enrolled in a pregnancy study. Both conserved end residues are part of each CDR3. Each record gives: D gene, clone size, J gene, V gene, CDR3 protein, CDR3 DNA. A D gene is named only where the DNA matches it firmly. Clone size, where shown, is once, few, many, or a class for clones that have expanded.

d_gene: NA
abundance: NA
j_gene: TRBJ1-2
v_gene: TRBV15
CDR3aa: CATSRDRQNNYGYTF
CDR3nt: TGTGCCACCAGCAGAGACAGACAGAATAACTATGGCTACACCTTC

d_gene: TRBD2
abundance: once
j_gene: TRBJ2-3
v_gene: TRBV7-3
CDR3aa: CASSHTSGGRDTQYF
CDR3nt: TGTGCCAGCAGCCATACTAGCGGGGGGCGGGATACGCAGTATTTT

d_gene: TRBD2
abundance: NA
j_gene: TRBJ2-6
v_gene: TRBV7-2
CDR3aa: CASSRGGESGANVLTF
CDR3nt: TGTGCCAGCAGCCGTGGGGGGGAATCTGGGGCCAACGTCCTGACTTTC

d_gene: NA
abundance: once
j_gene: TRBJ1-1
v_gene: TRBV5-1
CDR3aa: CASSGRGLNTEAFF
CDR3nt: TGCGCCAGCAGCGGGAGGGGACTCAACACTGAAGCTTTCTTT

d_gene: TRBD1
abundance: NA
j_gene: TRBJ1-5
v_gene: TRBV11-2
CDR3aa: CASSSGTAHNQPQHF
CDR3nt: TGTGCCAGCAGCTCCGGGACAGCTCATAATCAGCCCCAGCATTTT

d_gene: NA
abundance: NA
j_gene: TRBJ2-7
v_gene: TRBV11-2
CDR3aa: CASSSAGLAENYEQYF
CDR3nt: TGTGCCAGCAGCTCCGCAGGACTGGCAGAGAACTACGAGCAGTACTTC

d_gene: NA
abundance: NA
j_gene: TRBJ2-7
v_gene: TRBV15
CDR3aa: CATSRLGGAYEQYF
CDR3nt: TGTGCCACCAGCAGGCTCGGCGGGGCCTACGAGCAGTACTTC

d_gene: TRBD2
abundance: NA
j_gene: TRBJ2-5
v_gene: TRBV7-3
CDR3aa: CASSPGLAGGQETQYF
CDR3nt: TGTGCCAGCAGCCCGGGCTTAGCGGGGGGGCAGGAGACCCAGTACTTC

d_gene: NA
abundance: NA
j_gene: TRBJ2-5
v_gene: TRBV7-2
CDR3aa: CASSMTTQVVQYF
CDR3nt: TGTGCCAGCAGCATGACAACCCAGGTCGTCCAGTACTTC

d_gene: TRBD1
abundance: NA
j_gene: TRBJ1-2
v_gene: TRBV6-1
CDR3aa: CASSEGGLIAGGIGGYTF
CDR3nt: TGTGCCAGCAGTGAAGGGGGCTTAATCGCAGGGGGCATAGGAGGCTACACCTTC

d_gene: NA
abundance: NA
j_gene: TRBJ2-1
v_gene: TRBV7-3
CDR3aa: CASSLTLDNEQFF
CDR3nt: TGTGCCAGCAGCTTAACACTAGACAATGAGCAGTTCTTC

d_gene: NA
abundance: NA
j_gene: TRBJ2-5
v_gene: TRBV18
CDR3aa: CASSPSGTETQYF
CDR3nt: TGTGCCAGCTCTCCGTCGGGTACGGAGACCCAGTACTTC

d_gene: NA
abundance: NA
j_gene: TRBJ1-1
v_gene: TRBV18
CDR3aa: CASSPYRYMNTEAFF
CDR3nt: TGTGCCAGCTCACCGTACAGGTATATGAACACTGAAGCTTTCTTT

d_gene: NA
abundance: NA
j_gene: TRBJ1-3
v_gene: TRBV11-3
CDR3aa: CASSPGQGSGNTIYF
CDR3nt: TGTGCCAGCAGCCCTGGGCAGGGCTCGGGAAACACCATATATTTT

d_gene: NA
abundance: NA
j_gene: TRBJ2-7
v_gene: TRBV5-1
CDR3aa: CASWKDRDAGEQYF
CDR3nt: TGCGCCAGCTGGAAAGACAGGGACGCGGGGGAGCAGTACTTC

d_gene: NA
abundance: NA
j_gene: TRBJ2-1
v_gene: TRBV7-3
CDR3aa: CASSLNRYNEQFF
CDR3nt: TGTGCCAGCAGCTTAAATCGTTACAATGAGCAGTTCTTC

d_gene: NA
abundance: NA
j_gene: TRBJ2-5
v_gene: TRBV18
CDR3aa: CASSPSYSRETQYF
CDR3nt: TGTGCCAGCTCACCGTCGTACAGTAGGGAGACCCAGTACTTC

d_gene: NA
abundance: NA
j_gene: TRBJ2-1
v_gene: TRBV10-1
CDR3aa: CASSVDSLAGEQFF
CDR3nt: TGCGCCAGCAGTGTTGATAGCCTCGCCGGTGAGCAGTTCTTC

d_gene: TRBD2
abundance: NA
j_gene: TRBJ2-3
v_gene: TRBV5-5
CDR3aa: CASSLGLAGTDTQYF
CDR3nt: TGTGCCAGCAGCTTGGGACTAGCGGGAACAGATACGCAGTATTTT

d_gene: NA
abundance: NA
j_gene: TRBJ2-3
v_gene: TRBV7-2
CDR3aa: CASSFDSADTQYF
CDR3nt: TGTGCCAGCAGCTTTGACAGCGCAGATACGCAGTATTTT

d_gene: TRBD1
abundance: NA
j_gene: TRBJ1-4
v_gene: TRBV18
CDR3aa: CASSPGTGGEKLFF
CDR3nt: TGTGCCAGCTCACCCGGGACAGGGGGCGAAAAACTGTTTTTT

d_gene: NA
abundance: once
j_gene: TRBJ1-3
v_gene: TRBV7-9
CDR3aa: CASSLDGQLVSGNTIYF
CDR3nt: TGTGCCAGCAGCTTAGACGGACAGTTGGTCTCTGGAAACACCATATATTTT

d_gene: TRBD1
abundance: NA
j_gene: TRBJ2-6
v_gene: TRBV7-8
CDR3aa: CASPRGPRGSGANVLTF
CDR3nt: TGTGCCAGCCCCAGGGGGCCTAGAGGGTCTGGGGCCAACGTCCTGACTTTC

d_gene: NA
abundance: NA
j_gene: TRBJ1-3
v_gene: TRBV19
CDR3aa: CASGGRRGISSGNTIYF
CDR3nt: TGTGCCAGCGGGGGTCGCCGGGGGATTAGCTCTGGAAACACCATATATTTT

d_gene: NA
abundance: NA
j_gene: TRBJ2-3
v_gene: TRBV4-1
CDR3aa: CASSDGARTSAQYF
CDR3nt: TGCGCCAGCAGCGATGGGGCGAGAACATCAGCGCAGTATTTT

d_gene: TRBD1
abundance: NA
j_gene: TRBJ1-4
v_gene: TRBV27
CDR3aa: CASRPYRGPNEKLFF
CDR3nt: TGTGCCAGCAGGCCATACAGGGGCCCTAATGAAAAACTGTTTTTT

d_gene: NA
abundance: NA
j_gene: TRBJ1-4
v_gene: TRBV2
CDR3aa: CASSEAQGRFEKLFF
CDR3nt: TGTGCCAGCAGTGAAGCCCAGGGCAGGTTTGAAAAACTGTTTTTT

d_gene: NA
abundance: NA
j_gene: TRBJ2-7
v_gene: TRBV4-1
CDR3aa: CASSQDPSRSDSYEQYF
CDR3nt: TGCGCCAGCAGCCAAGATCCTAGCAGGTCGGACTCCTACGAGCAGTACTTC

d_gene: TRBD1
abundance: NA
j_gene: TRBJ2-3
v_gene: TRBV5-4
CDR3aa: CASSPDRVGSQYF
CDR3nt: TGTGCCAGCAGTCCAGACAGGGTAGGCTCACAGTATTTT

d_gene: TRBD1
abundance: NA
j_gene: TRBJ1-4
v_gene: TRBV15
CDR3aa: CATGTAFNEKLFF
CDR3nt: TGTGCCACAGGGACAGCCTTTAATGAAAAACTGTTTTTT

d_gene: NA
abundance: NA
j_gene: TRBJ1-2
v_gene: TRBV6-1
CDR3aa: CASSEDEGRDGYTF
CDR3nt: TGTGCCAGCAGTGAAGATGAGGGCCGGGATGGCTACACCTTC

d_gene: NA
abundance: NA
j_gene: TRBJ1-1
v_gene: TRBV14
CDR3aa: CASSQSGWTEAFF
CDR3nt: TGTGCCAGCAGCCAATCAGGATGGACTGAAGCTTTCTTT

d_gene: TRBD2
abundance: NA
j_gene: TRBJ2-5
v_gene: TRBV5-4
CDR3aa: CASSSSGGEETQYF
CDR3nt: TGTGCCAGCAGCAGTAGCGGGGGGGAGGAGACCCAGTACTTC

d_gene: TRBD2
abundance: NA
j_gene: TRBJ2-5
v_gene: TRBV9
CDR3aa: CASSVADGGARETQYF
CDR3nt: TGTGCCAGCAGCGTAGCTGACGGGGGGGCTAGGGAGACCCAGTACTTC

d_gene: NA
abundance: NA
j_gene: TRBJ2-3
v_gene: TRBV5-6
CDR3aa: CASSLRGGITDTQYF
CDR3nt: TGTGCCAGCAGCTTGAGGGGAGGAATCACAGATACGCAGTATTTT

d_gene: TRBD1
abundance: NA
j_gene: TRBJ2-7
v_gene: TRBV2
CDR3aa: CASTRGQGAFYEQYF
CDR3nt: TGTGCCAGCACCAGAGGGCAGGGGGCTTTCTACGAGCAGTACTTC

d_gene: TRBD1
abundance: NA
j_gene: TRBJ2-7
v_gene: TRBV5-1
CDR3aa: CASSARDRAQHEQYF
CDR3nt: TGCGCCAGCAGCGCCCGGGACAGGGCCCAACACGAGCAGTACTTC

d_gene: NA
abundance: NA
j_gene: TRBJ2-5
v_gene: TRBV5-1
CDR3aa: CASSAGSRETQYF
CDR3nt: TGCGCCAGCAGCGCGGGGTCGCGTGAGACCCAGTACTTC

d_gene: TRBD1
abundance: NA
j_gene: TRBJ2-2
v_gene: TRBV11-1
CDR3aa: CASSRAGTGYNTGELFF
CDR3nt: TGTGCCAGCAGCAGAGCAGGGACAGGATACAACACCGGGGAGCTGTTTTTT

d_gene: NA
abundance: NA
j_gene: TRBJ2-3
v_gene: TRBV6-1
CDR3aa: CASSERRGPDTQYF
CDR3nt: TGTGCCAGCAGTGAACGTAGAGGGCCAGATACGCAGTATTTT

d_gene: NA
abundance: NA
j_gene: TRBJ1-5
v_gene: TRBV7-6
CDR3aa: CASSLSLNQPQHF
CDR3nt: TGTGCCAGCAGCTTAAGTCTAAATCAGCCCCAGCATTTT

d_gene: NA
abundance: NA
j_gene: TRBJ1-1
v_gene: TRBV5-1
CDR3aa: CASSPTGMNTEAFF
CDR3nt: TGCGCCAGCAGCCCGACGGGGATGAACACTGAAGCTTTCTTT

d_gene: NA
abundance: NA
j_gene: TRBJ1-3
v_gene: TRBV6-6
CDR3aa: CASSPSHRVAGNTIYF
CDR3nt: TGTGCCAGCAGTCCCTCCCACAGGGTGGCTGGAAACACCATATATTTT

d_gene: NA
abundance: NA
j_gene: TRBJ2-1
v_gene: TRBV19
CDR3aa: CASSTASTSNEQFF
CDR3nt: TGTGCCAGTAGTACCGCCTCGACTAGCAATGAGCAGTTCTTC

d_gene: NA
abundance: once
j_gene: TRBJ2-5
v_gene: TRBV2
CDR3aa: CASRLDVQGGETQYF
CDR3nt: TGTGCCAGCAGGCTGGACGTACAAGGGGGAGAGACCCAGTACTTC

d_gene: NA
abundance: NA
j_gene: TRBJ2-5
v_gene: TRBV5-5
CDR3aa: CASSLVPQGTLQETQYF
CDR3nt: TGTGCCAGCAGCTTGGTTCCACAGGGAACCCTCCAAGAGACCCAGTACTTC

d_gene: TRBD1
abundance: NA
j_gene: TRBJ1-2
v_gene: TRBV2
CDR3aa: CASILDRGADYGYTF
CDR3nt: TGTGCCAGCATTTTAGACAGGGGCGCTGACTATGGCTACACCTTC

d_gene: TRBD2
abundance: NA
j_gene: TRBJ2-7
v_gene: TRBV7-6
CDR3aa: CASSLGSGASYEQYF
CDR3nt: TGTGCCAGCAGCTTAGGTAGCGGGGCCTCCTACGAGCAGTACTTC

d_gene: NA
abundance: NA
j_gene: TRBJ2-2
v_gene: TRBV15
CDR3aa: CATSRKRVQTAGELFF
CDR3nt: TGTGCCACCAGCAGAAAGCGGGTGCAGACGGCTGGGGAGCTGTTTTTT

d_gene: TRBD2
abundance: NA
j_gene: TRBJ2-2
v_gene: TRBV7-3
CDR3aa: CASSELAGLRPGELFF
CDR3nt: TGTGCCAGCAGCGAACTAGCGGGACTCCGCCCCGGGGAGCTGTTTTTT

d_gene: TRBD1
abundance: NA
j_gene: TRBJ1-1
v_gene: TRBV11-2
CDR3aa: CASSLQDRGRFGDTEAFF
CDR3nt: TGTGCCAGCAGCCTCCAGGACAGGGGGCGCTTTGGGGACACTGAAGCTTTCTTT

d_gene: TRBD1
abundance: NA
j_gene: TRBJ2-7
v_gene: TRBV7-2
CDR3aa: CASSFGDSQYF
CDR3nt: TGTGCCAGCAGCTTCGGGGACAGTCAGTACTTC